One and the same sample provided the 11 T cell receptor beta chains below, sequenced in a study of cytomegalovirus exposure and HLA in healthy donors. 13 Jbeta primers and 60 Vbeta primers were used for the PCR. Repertoires were generated with immunoSEQ multiplex PCR, while TCRdb's copy carries only in-frame clones and drops some. The table lists 200,000 to 250,000 clones, under 80% of them singletons. The specimen sequenced was PBMCs. The receptors were sampled from a girl aged 2-10 years in good health and CMV-seronegative.

V is TRBV7-2 and J is TRBJ2-3; D is undetermined. The CDR3 runs to 13 residues. V lost 1 base and J lost 4, with 6 bases in between. Looked up from germline, CDR1 is SGHTA and CDR2 is FQGNSA. Here the CDR3 DNA reads TGTGCCAGCAGCTTAGAGCCTCCAGATACGCAGTATTTT. Amino acid sequence: CASSLEPPDTQYF. Full variable domain (rest looked up from reference TRBV7-2 and TRBJ2-3): GAGVSQSPSNKVTEKGKDVELRCDPISGHTALYWYRQSLGQGLEFLIYFQGNSAPDKSGLPSDRFSAERTGGSVSTLTIQRTQQEDSAVYLCASSLEPPDTQYFGPGTRLTVL.

V usage is TRBV12-2 and J usage is TRBJ2-7; TRBD1 was called by the table and not checked on the DNA. TRBV12-2 is noted as a pseudogene. This CDR3 has 16 amino acids. The CDR3, as DNA: TGTGCAAGTCGCTTAGCGCCGGGGCAGGGGCTTTACGAGCAGTACTTC. This sequence encodes CASRLAPGQGLYEQYF.

This clone was seen a few times. The V call is TRBV6-6, the J call TRBJ2-1, with no clear D. Trimming pared 2 bases from V and 5 bases from J, leaving 4 bases between. The CDR3 runs 12 residues. CDR1 and CDR2 (germline): MNHNY, SVGAGI (reference sequence). As DNA, the CDR3 is TGTGCCAGCAGTTACACAGACAATGAGCAGTTCTTC. It yields the protein CASSYTDNEQFF.

This clone was counted a single time. CDR3 in amino acids: CASSLTSGRVSSYEQYF. The CDR3, as DNA: TGCGCCAGCAGCTTGACTAGCGGGAGGGTTTCTTCCTACGAGCAGTACTTC. The chain uses TRBV5-1 and TRBJ2-7; 13 nucleotides line up with TRBD2. Trimming at V came to 1 base and at J to 1 base, leaving 5 bases not matched to a gene. CDR3 size: 17 residues. Germline loops: CDR1 SGHRS, CDR2 YFSETQ.

V gene TRBV5-1 combines with J gene TRBJ2-7; TRBD1 might be the D (6 bases). Germline V CDR1 and CDR2: SGHRS, YFSETQ. CDR3 length: 13 residues. Trimming stripped 0 bases from V and 3 bases from J, with 7 bases between. The CDR3 nucleotides read TGCGCCAGCAGCTTGGCCAGGGGCTACGAGCAGTACTTC. This encodes CASSLARGYEQYF.

Only one count was recorded for this clone. The rearrangement uses TRBV7-2 and TRBJ2-1; TRBD2 matches 11 bases. V lost 5 bases to trimming and J lost 13 bases; unmatched junction nucleotides: 10. There are 14 residues in the CDR3. CDR1 is SGHTA, CDR2 FQGNSA, per germline. The CDR3 region is CASSPGLAGRRQFF. As DNA, the CDR3 is TGTGCCAGCAGCCCAGGACTAGCGGGTAGGCGACAGTTCTTC.

The CDR3 sequence is CASSSNTGTSVVEQFF. The CDR3 DNA follows: TGTGCCAGCAGCTCAAATACCGGGACTAGTGTCGTTGAGCAGTTCTTC. The chain couples TRBV5-4 to TRBJ2-1, with 8 bases fitting TRBD2. Germline V lookup: CDR1 SGHNT, CDR2 YYREEE (reference sequence). The V and J ends lost 3 bases and 9 bases, in that order; junction bases with no gene match: 14. The CDR3 is made up of 16 amino acids.

This chain uses TRBV7-3 with TRBJ1-6; 8 bases line up with TRBD1. V dropped 3 bases and J dropped 6; count of bases not matched to a gene: 4. Germline CDR1 reads SGHTA; CDR2 reads FQGTGA. This CDR3 has 15 amino acids. CDR3 sequence reads: CASSLTGAGNSPLHF. The CDR3 DNA reads as TGTGCCAGCAGCTTGACAGGGGCAGGTAATTCACCCCTCCACTTT.

This clone was detected only once. An end of the junction does not agree with germline; a read error may underlie this. V is TRBV19 and J is TRBJ2-3; TRBD1 matches 10 bases. Per the germline V gene, CDR1 is LNHDA and CDR2 is SQIVND (reference sequence). The CDR3 runs to 16 residues. The chain's CDR3 is CASSVDRDRGMDTQYF. The CDR3 coding sequence is TGTGCCAGTAGTGTAGACCGGGACAGGGGAATGGATACGCAGTATTTT.

This chain connects TRBV15 to TRBJ1-5, with D unclear. This CDR3 spans 13 amino acids. Germline CDR1 and CDR2: LNHNV and YYDKDF (reference sequence). Between the trimmed V and J ends, which lost 5 bases and 9 bases, there was a span of 14 bases. Here the CDR3 reads CATSGEIRGPQHF. Written as DNA, the CDR3 is TGTGCCACCAGCGGTGAAATCCGGGGGCCCCAGCATTTT. Supplemented by reference TRBV15 and TRBJ1-5, the full variable domain reads DAMVIQNPRYQVTQFGKPVTLSCSQTLNHNVMYWYQQKSSQAPKLLFHYYDKDFNNEADTPDNFQSRRPNTSFCFLDIRSPGLGDTAMYLCATSGEIRGPQHFGDGTRLSIL.

The rearrangement joins TRBV27 to TRBJ1-1; no firm D call. The V and J ends lost 3 bases and 1 base respectively, with 12 bases between them. This CDR3 comprises 15 residues. The germline V gene has CDR1 MNHEY and CDR2 SMNVEV (reference sequence). The CDR3: CASSFRYRPNTEAFF. The CDR3 DNA is TGTGCCAGCAGTTTCCGTTACAGACCGAACACTGAAGCTTTCTTT.